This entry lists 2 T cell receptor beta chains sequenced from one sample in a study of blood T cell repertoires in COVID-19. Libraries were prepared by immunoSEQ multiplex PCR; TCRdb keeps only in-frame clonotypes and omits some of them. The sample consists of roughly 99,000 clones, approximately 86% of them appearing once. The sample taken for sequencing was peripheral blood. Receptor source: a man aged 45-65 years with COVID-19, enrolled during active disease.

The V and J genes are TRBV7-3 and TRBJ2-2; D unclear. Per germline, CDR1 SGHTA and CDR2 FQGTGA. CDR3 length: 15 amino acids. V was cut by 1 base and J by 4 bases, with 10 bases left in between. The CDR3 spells CASSLNPPGTGELFF. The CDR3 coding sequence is TGTGCCAGCAGCTTAAACCCTCCGGGCACCGGGGAGCTGTTTTTT. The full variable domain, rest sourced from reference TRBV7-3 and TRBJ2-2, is GAGVSQTPSNKVTEKGKYVELRCDPISGHTALYWYRQSLGQGPEFLIYFQGTGAADDSGLPNDRFFAVRPEGSVSTLKIQRTERGDSAVYLCASSLNPPGTGELFFGEGSRLTVL.

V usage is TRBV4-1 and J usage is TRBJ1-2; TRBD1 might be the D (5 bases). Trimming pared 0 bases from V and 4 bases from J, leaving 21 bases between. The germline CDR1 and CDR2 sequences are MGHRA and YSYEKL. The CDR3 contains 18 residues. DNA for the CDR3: TGCGCCAGCAGCCAAGAAGGGCAGGGCACCCAGGCGCTCTATGGCTACACCTTC. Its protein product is CASSQEGQGTQALYGYTF.